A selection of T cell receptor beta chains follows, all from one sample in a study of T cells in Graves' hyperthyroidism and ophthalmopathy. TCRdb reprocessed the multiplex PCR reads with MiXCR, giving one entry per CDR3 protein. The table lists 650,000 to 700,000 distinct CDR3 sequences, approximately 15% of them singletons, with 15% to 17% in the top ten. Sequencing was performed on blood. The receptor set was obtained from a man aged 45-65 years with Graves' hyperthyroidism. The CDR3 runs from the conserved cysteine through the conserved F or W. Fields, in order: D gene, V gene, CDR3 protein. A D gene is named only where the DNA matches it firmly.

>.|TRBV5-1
CASSLESGGGQPQHF
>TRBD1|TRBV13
CASSKGQGVTYEQYF
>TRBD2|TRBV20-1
CSACASGRTYEQYF
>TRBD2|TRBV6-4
CASSIVREAYEQYF
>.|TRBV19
CASNNRPQETQYF
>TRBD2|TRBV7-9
CASSSRLAEPSYEQYF
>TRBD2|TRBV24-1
CATSDSSGRTDTQYF
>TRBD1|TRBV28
CASTSYGTEYNEQFF
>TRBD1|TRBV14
CASSQGLGRGITEAFF
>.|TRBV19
CASRKKTLSGANVLTF
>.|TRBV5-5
CASSLASHHNSPLHF
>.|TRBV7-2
CASSLYRVTNEQFF
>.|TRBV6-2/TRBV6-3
CASREMNTEAFF
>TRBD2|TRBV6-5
CASSYSWAGADEQFF
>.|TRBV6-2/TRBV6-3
CASSEREYEQYF
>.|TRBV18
CASSRMAQLNTEAFF
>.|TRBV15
CATSSYISGGRPVETQYF
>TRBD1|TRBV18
CASSPLDRADGYTF
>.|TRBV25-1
CASSDPERNTEAFF
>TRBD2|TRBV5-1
CASGSGTSGWNEQFF
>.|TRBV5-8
CASSFGTRSADTQYF
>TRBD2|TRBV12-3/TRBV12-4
CASSLRAGSTDTQYF
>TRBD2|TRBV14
CASSQTSGRYNTGELFF
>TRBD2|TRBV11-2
CASSPRGGDTIYEQYF
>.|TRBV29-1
CSVGQRGHEQYF
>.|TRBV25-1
CASSAHRVNSGNTIYF
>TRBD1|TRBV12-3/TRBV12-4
CASSRQGLGSPLHF
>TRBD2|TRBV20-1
CSARPPEASGSLVTQYF
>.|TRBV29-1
CSVKGNQETQYF
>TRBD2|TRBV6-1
CASSGTRSRETQYF
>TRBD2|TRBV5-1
CASSLRSGGDNEQFF
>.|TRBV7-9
CASSLVRRMGGGKQFF
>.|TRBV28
CAISGRPIEETQYF
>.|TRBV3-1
CASSHRQTTYEQYF
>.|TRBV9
CASKEDNSYEQYF
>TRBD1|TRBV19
CASSPVGQPNPGEQYF